The 30 T cell receptor beta chains in this list originate from one sample, sequenced in a study of breast tumors, draining lymph nodes, adjacent tissues. TCRdb processed the multiplex PCR reads anew with MiXCR; each CDR3 protein has one entry. The sample contains about 200,000 distinct CDR3 sequences, approximately 30% of which appear only once. The lymph nodes were axillary draining lymph nodes from breast cancer patients. The sequenced sample consisted of axillary lymph node tissue. These receptors were taken from a female donor with breast cancer. Some clones in this sample may be carry-over from other donors' samples.

Many counts were recorded for this clonotype. The rearrangement joins TRBV19 to TRBJ2-1; possibly TRBD2 for D (5 bases). CDR3 length: 14 amino acids. Looked up from germline, CDR1 is LNHDA and CDR2 is SQIVND (reference sequence). V lost 6 bases and J 5 bases, leaving 14 bases between the germline ends. CDR3 nucleotides: TGTGCCAGTAGCCGGGCGGGCCCCGACAATGAGCAGTTCTTC. Translating gives CASSRAGPDNEQFF.

This clonotype was observed many times. This chain links TRBV4-3 with TRBJ2-6; TRBD1 aligns across 7 bases. The J segment lost 0 bases and the V segment lost 3 bases, leaving 11 bases of the junction unmatched. This CDR3 region has 19 residues. Germline CDR1 and CDR2: LGHNA and YSLEER. DNA of the CDR3: TGCGCCAGCAGCCACTTTCCCGGGACAGAAACCTCTGGGGCCAACGTCCTGACTTTC. Translated, it gives CASSHFPGTETSGANVLTF.

This clonotype was seen repeatedly, ten times or more. The V and J genes are TRBV25-1 and TRBJ2-3; D might be TRBD1 (6 bases). The CDR3 consists of 16 residues. The V gene's germline CDR1 is MGHDK and CDR2 SYGVNS. The ends were cut back, 1 base at V and 4 bases at J, with 15 bases in the middle. The CDR3 sequence is CASSEFSGQGSDTQYF. The CDR3 DNA sequence: TGTGCCAGCAGTGAATTCAGTGGTCAGGGGTCAGATACGCAGTATTTT.

This clonotype was seen ten or more times. The CDR3 sequence is CASSRNTGANVLTF. DNA of the CDR3: TGTGCCAGCAGCCGCAATACTGGGGCCAACGTCCTGACTTTC. V and J are TRBV6-6 and TRBJ2-6; no reliable D call. CDR1 and CDR2 (germline): MNHNY, SVGAGI (reference sequence). The CDR3 is 14 amino acids. V lost 6 bases, J lost 2 bases, and 8 bases lay in between.

This clonotype occurred once. The rearrangement links TRBV20-1 to TRBJ1-2; 8 nucleotides agree with TRBD1. The CDR3 extends over 11 amino acids. With 5 bases clipped from V and 6 bases from J, the junction kept 2 bases outside the gene matches. CDR1 is DFQATT and CDR2 is SNEGSKA in the germline V gene (reference sequence). The CDR3 reads CSARTGHGYTF. In DNA form, the CDR3 reads TGCAGTGCTCGGACAGGGCATGGCTACACCTTC.

In its sample, this clonotype was seen many times. The chain links TRBV7-9 to TRBJ1-2; D gene ambiguous. With 1 base removed from V and 10 bases from J, the gap between germline ends came to 16 bases. Germline V CDR1 and CDR2: SEHNR, FQNEAQ (reference sequence). CDR3 length equals 14 residues. The CDR3: CASSLESVGSAYTF. CDR3 in DNA: TGTGCCAGCAGCTTAGAGTCGGTAGGATCGGCCTACACCTTC. Based on the CDR3 plus reference TRBV7-9 and TRBJ1-2, the full variable domain is DTGVSQNPRHKITKRGQNVTFRCDPISEHNRLYWYRQTLGQGPEFLTYFQNEAQLEKSRLLSDRFSAERPKGSFSTLEIQRTEQGDSAMYLCASSLESVGSAYTFGSGTRLTVV.

This clonotype appeared once. This chain joins TRBV2 and TRBJ1-2; D is unresolved. CDR1 is SNHLY, CDR2 FYNNEI, per germline. V was pared by 1 base and J by 0 bases, with 9 bases between. The CDR3 spans 15 residues. The CDR3 spells CASSEGMSTNYGYTF. The DNA for the CDR3 is TGTGCCAGCAGTGAAGGAATGAGCACTAACTATGGCTACACCTTC.

This chain joins TRBV28 and TRBJ2-1; D ambiguous. CDR1 and CDR2 from the germline V gene are MDHEN and SYDVKM. There are 13 residues in the CDR3. V was shortened by 2 bases and J by 10 bases, with 12 bases between the two germline ends. CDR3 coding DNA: TGTGCCAGCAGTTTAAACCTTAGCCCGGAGCAGTTCTTC. Its protein is CASSLNLSPEQFF.

A note on this clonotype: The junction shows a germline mismatch at one end, possibly a read error. The chain uses TRBV9 and TRBJ1-4; TRBD1 matches at 11 bases. In germline, CDR1 is SGDLS, CDR2 YYNGEE. The CDR3 totals 17 residues. The CDR3 reads CASSVGQGAATNEKLFF. In DNA form, the CDR3 reads TGTGCGAGCAGCGTAGGACAGGGGGCTGCAACTAATGAAAAACTGTTTTTT. Complete variable domain (other parts from reference TRBV9 and TRBJ1-4): DSGVTQTPKHLITATGQRVTLRCSPRSGDLSVYWYQQSLDQGLQFLIQYYNGEERAKGNILERFSAQQFPDLHSELNLSSLELGDSALYFCASSVGQGAATNEKLFFGSGTQLSVL.

In its sample, this clonotype was seen many times. The chain joins TRBV6-2 or TRBV6-3 to TRBJ2-7; no clear D. The CDR3 is 12 residues long. CDR1 and CDR2 from the germline V gene are MNHEY and SVGEGT. V lost 6 bases to trimming and J lost 3 bases, with 9 bases between them. CDR3 sequence: CASSWTVYEQYF. The CDR3 nucleotides read TGTGCCAGCAGCTGGACGGTCTACGAGCAGTACTTC.

This clonotype has ten or more counts. V gene TRBV18 combines with J gene TRBJ2-5, with D possibly being TRBD1 (6 bases). Germline CDR1 KGHSH, CDR2 LQKENI. V was shortened by 4 bases and J by 5 bases, with 14 bases between the two germline ends. This CDR3 has 14 amino acids. The CDR3 spells CASSRKQGAETQYF. The DNA for the CDR3 is TGTGCCAGCTCACGGAAACAGGGAGCGGAGACCCAGTACTTC.

In its sample, this clonotype was seen many times. V usage is TRBV7-2 and J usage is TRBJ2-5; D is possibly TRBD1 or TRBD2 (6 bases each). V was pared by 3 bases and J by 1 base, with 18 bases between. This CDR3 comprises 17 residues. Germline V gene data show CDR1 as SGHTA and CDR2 as FQGNSA. The CDR3: CASSLGQVGGPQETQYF. DNA of the CDR3: TGTGCCAGCAGCTTGGGCCAGGTGGGGGGCCCCCAAGAGACCCAGTACTTC.

At least ten counts were recorded for this clonotype. The V and J genes are TRBV6-5 and TRBJ2-7; weak D call: TRBD2 (6 bases). This CDR3 is 12 amino acids long. Trimming took 2 bases from V and 6 from J, leaving 8 bases between them. From germline, CDR1 is MNHEY and CDR2 SVGAGI. CDR3 sequence (DNA): TGTGCCAGCAGTTACCGTAGCGGCGAGCAGTACTTC. Its translation: CASSYRSGEQYF.

This clonotype was observed many times. This chain uses TRBV9 with TRBJ2-3; D is ambiguous. Germline CDR1 is SGDLS and CDR2 is YYNGEE. Trimming shortened V by 0 bases and J by 6 bases, and 5 bases separated the two germline ends. The CDR3 runs 12 residues. Written as DNA, the CDR3 is TGTGCCAGCAGCGTAGGGATTGATACGCAGTATTTT. Its protein is CASSVGIDTQYF.

This sequence joins TRBV20-1 and TRBJ2-1; 7 nucleotides align to TRBD1. CDR1 and CDR2 (germline): DFQATT, SNEGSKA (reference sequence). J lost 8 bases, V lost 4 bases, and 20 bases had no gene match. The length of the CDR3 is 17 residues. Here the CDR3 DNA reads TGCAGTGCTACTCGACAGGGAACCGGGGAGCTGGACGATGAGCAGTTCTTC. It yields the protein CSATRQGTGELDDEQFF.

This clonotype was seen ten or more times. The chain recombines TRBV5-1 with TRBJ1-2; D is unclear. V lost 4 bases and J lost 4, with 11 bases in between. There are 13 residues in the CDR3. Germline V gene data show CDR1 as SGHRS and CDR2 as YFSETQ. CDR3 amino acids: CASSIGESYGYTF. The CDR3 DNA is TGCGCCAGCAGCATAGGTGAGAGCTATGGCTACACCTTC.

This clonotype was seen only once. The rearrangement links TRBV6-2 or TRBV6-3 to TRBJ2-1, with 13 bases aligning to TRBD2. Germline CDR1 and CDR2: MNHEY and SVGEGT. CDR3 length equals 14 residues. With V trimmed by 6 bases and J by 7 bases, 3 bases remained unmatched. The CDR3 reads CASRGTSGKNEQFF. CDR3 coding DNA: TGTGCCAGCAGGGGGACTAGCGGGAAGAATGAGCAGTTCTTC.

With respect to this clonotype: This CDR3 is missing its conserved last phenylalanine or tryptophan, likely due to a read error. The rearrangement joins TRBV20-1 to TRBJ1-6, with unresolved D. Between the trimmed V and J ends, which lost 6 bases and 5 bases, there was a span of 17 bases. CDR1 is DFQATT, CDR2 SNEGSKA, per germline (reference sequence). This CDR3 is 15 amino acids long. CDR3: CSASGFAADNSPLHL. The CDR3 bases are TGCAGTGCCAGTGGTTTCGCGGCCGATAATTCACCCCTCCACCTT.

This clonotype was seen many times. The chain combines TRBV12-3 or TRBV12-4 with TRBJ1-5; no definite D call. This CDR3 has 13 residues. The germline V and J ends were trimmed by 2 bases and 5 bases, with 7 bases remaining between them. The CDR3 DNA reads as TGTGCCAGCAGTTTATTGTCCGATCAGCCCCAGCATTTT. Translation: CASSLLSDQPQHF.

This clonotype was counted ten times or more. V and J are TRBV10-2 and TRBJ2-4, with D uncertain. The ends were cut back, 4 bases at V and 0 bases at J, with 10 bases in the middle. Germline lookup yields CDR1 WSHSY and CDR2 SAAADI. The CDR3 has 15 amino acids. The CDR3, as DNA: TGCGCCAGCAGTGGGCGGCTGGTAGCCAAAAACATTCAGTACTTC. Translated, it gives CASSGRLVAKNIQYF.

This clonotype has just one count. Lacking the conserved final phenylalanine or tryptophan, this CDR3 likely reflects a read error. The V and J genes are TRBV7-2 and TRBJ1-6; a weak D match, TRBD1 (5 bases). V was clipped by 9 bases and J by 6 bases, with 15 bases between them. The germline gives CDR1 SGHTA, CDR2 FQGNSA. The CDR3 loop spans 14 amino acids. CDR3 coding DNA: TGTGCCAGTAGCCGAGGGACGAGTAATTCACCCCTCCACCTT. Its protein product is CASSRGTSNSPLHL.

In this sample, this clonotype turned up many times. CDR3 protein: CAIQGGGNQPQHF. CDR3 nucleotides: TGTGCCATCCAGGGGGGGGGAAATCAGCCCCAGCATTTT. The rearrangement links TRBV24-1 to TRBJ1-5; TRBD1 matches at 7 bases. J gave up 4 bases and V 11 bases, and 7 bases lay outside the gene matches. Germline V lookup: CDR1 KGHDR, CDR2 SFDVKD. This CDR3 comprises 13 residues.

This clonotype was counted at least ten times. The chain links TRBV9 to TRBJ1-5; D gene uncertain. CDR1 and CDR2 (germline): SGDLS, YYNGEE. CDR3 size: 17 residues. The V and J ends lost 4 bases and 4 bases respectively, with 21 bases between them. The DNA for the CDR3 is TGTGCCAGCAGCCCCCACCCCGACCATGAAGGGAATCAGCCCCAGCATTTT. Its translation is CASSPHPDHEGNQPQHF.

There are many counts of this clonotype. The chain recombines TRBV7-8 with TRBJ2-3, with a weak D call TRBD2 (5 bases). CDR3 length: 18 residues. Germline CDR1 reads SGHVS; CDR2 reads FQNEAQ. Trimming shortened V by 3 bases and J by 0 bases, and 19 bases separated the two germline ends. CDR3 sequence reads: CASSLGRFSDPSTDTQYF. The CDR3 DNA is TGTGCCAGCAGCTTGGGTCGATTTAGCGACCCTAGCACAGATACGCAGTATTTT.

As regards this clonotype: One end of the junction is discordant with germline, which a read error may explain. The chain couples TRBV2 to TRBJ2-1; D unresolved. The germline V gene encodes CDR1 SNHLY and CDR2 FYNNEI. CDR3 length: 15 residues. This CDR3 is CASSEKQDGYSEQFF. In DNA, the CDR3 is TGTGCCAGCAGTGAAAAGCAGGACGGCTACAGTGAGCAGTTCTTC.

This sequence joins TRBV13 and TRBJ2-1, with no clear D. Germline-derived CDR1 and CDR2 are PRHDT and FYEKMQ (reference sequence). CDR3 length equals 14 residues. Trimming removed 5 bases at V and 7 bases at J, with 15 bases between. As DNA, the CDR3 is TGTGCCAGCAGCAGCTACTTAGCACGAAATGAGCAGTTCTTC. Protein sequence: CASSSYLARNEQFF.

DNA for the CDR3: TGTGCCTGGAGCCCCGGACAGGCCTGGATGCCCCTCCACTTT. Translating it yields CAWSPGQAWMPLHF. The chain links TRBV30 to TRBJ1-6; 7 bases fit TRBD1. Trimming at V came to 3 bases and at J to 13 bases, leaving 12 bases not matched to a gene. The germline CDR1 and CDR2 sequences are GTSNPN and SVGIG (reference sequence). CDR3 length: 14 amino acids.

This clonotype appeared many times. The V and J genes are TRBV2 and TRBJ1-4; D possibly corresponds to TRBD1 (5 bases). This CDR3 has 14 residues. Trimming shortened V by 4 bases and J by 3 bases, and 9 bases separated the two germline ends. From germline, CDR1 is SNHLY and CDR2 FYNNEI. The CDR3 spells CASSVQASNEKLFF. The DNA for the CDR3 is TGTGCCAGCAGTGTACAGGCCTCTAATGAAAAACTGTTTTTT. Full variable domain (remainder filled in from reference TRBV2 and TRBJ1-4): EPEVTQTPSHQVTQMGQEVILRCVPISNHLYFYWYRQILGQKVEFLVSFYNNEISEKSEIFDDQFSVERPDGSNFTLKIRSTKLEDSAMYFCASSVQASNEKLFFGSGTQLSVL.

With regard to this clonotype: One base away lies a much larger clone, so this may be a sequencing read error. J is TRBJ2-5 and V is TRBV5-5, with D unresolved. CDR3 length: 15 amino acids. The V gene's germline CDR1 is SGHKS and CDR2 YYEKEE (reference sequence). The chain's CDR3 is CASSLGGAYQETRYF. CDR3 sequence (DNA): TGTGCCAGCAGCTTGGGAGGTGCTTACCAAGAGACCCGGTACTTC.

This clonotype was found many times. Given the absence of the conserved phenylalanine or tryptophan at the CDR3 end, a read error is likely. The chain carries TRBV12-3 or TRBV12-4 and TRBJ1-2, with 7 positions matching TRBD1. This CDR3 has 14 amino acids. V dropped 3 bases and J dropped 8; count of bases not matched to a gene: 9. The CDR3 DNA sequence: TGTGCCAGCAGTTTGTTGTACAGGGGCAACGGCTACACCCTC. Translating gives CASSLLYRGNGYTL.